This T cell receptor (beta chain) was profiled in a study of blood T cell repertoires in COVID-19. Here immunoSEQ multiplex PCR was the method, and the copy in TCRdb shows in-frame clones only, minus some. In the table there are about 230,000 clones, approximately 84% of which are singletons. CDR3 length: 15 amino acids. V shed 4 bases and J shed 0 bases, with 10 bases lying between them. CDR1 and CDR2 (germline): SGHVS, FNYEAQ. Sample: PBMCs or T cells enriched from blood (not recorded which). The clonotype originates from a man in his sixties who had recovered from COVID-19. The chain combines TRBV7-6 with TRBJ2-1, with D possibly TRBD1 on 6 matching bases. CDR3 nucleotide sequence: TGTGCCAGCAGCTCCGGGACAAGCTCCTACAATGAGCAGTTCTTC. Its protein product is CASSSGTSSYNEQFF.